This TCR beta chain was retrieved from a study of T-cell reconstitution after alpha-beta-depleted transplantation in children. Preparation of the TCRbeta library involved a method that used unique molecular identifiers. From the PCR reads, TCRdb called clonotypes with MiXCR, one entry per CDR3 protein. The sample shows 450,000 to 500,000 distinct CDR3 sequences, around 13% of them seen only once. The germline V gene has CDR1 MNHEY and CDR2 SMNVEV (reference sequence). This CDR3 spans 16 amino acids. Trimming took 5 bases from V and 0 from J, leaving 16 bases between them. This clonotype has ten or more counts.

Sample: PBMCs from the stem cell graft donor, taken from the stem cell graft. The TCR originated in a human donor who donated a stem cell graft to a child with combined immunodeficiency. This rearrangement joins TRBV27 to TRBJ1-1; D is possibly TRBD1 (5 bases). This CDR3 is CASSLLGGSMNTEAFF. The CDR3 nucleotides are TGTGCCAGCAGTCTTTTGGGGGGGTCGATGAACACTGAAGCTTTCTTT.